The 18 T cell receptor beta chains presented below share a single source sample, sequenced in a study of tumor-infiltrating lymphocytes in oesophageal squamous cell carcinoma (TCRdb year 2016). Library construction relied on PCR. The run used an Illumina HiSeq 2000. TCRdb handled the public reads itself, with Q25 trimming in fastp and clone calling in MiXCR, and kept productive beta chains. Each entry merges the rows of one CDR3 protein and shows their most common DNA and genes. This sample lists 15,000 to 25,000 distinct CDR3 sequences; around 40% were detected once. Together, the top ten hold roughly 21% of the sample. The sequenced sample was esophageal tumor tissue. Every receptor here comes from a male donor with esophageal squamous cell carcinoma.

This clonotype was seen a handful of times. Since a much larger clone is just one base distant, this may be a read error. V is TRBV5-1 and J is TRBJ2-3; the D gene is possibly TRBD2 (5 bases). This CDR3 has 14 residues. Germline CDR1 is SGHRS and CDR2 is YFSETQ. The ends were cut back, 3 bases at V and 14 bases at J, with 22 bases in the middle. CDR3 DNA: TGCGCCAGCAGCTGGGGTGATAACACCGGGGAGCTGTATTTT. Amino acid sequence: CASSWGDNTGELYF.

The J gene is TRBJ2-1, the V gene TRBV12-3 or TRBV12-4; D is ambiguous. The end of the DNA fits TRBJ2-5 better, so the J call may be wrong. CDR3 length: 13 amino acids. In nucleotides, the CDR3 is TGTGCCAGCAGTTTCGGTGTCGGGGAGACCCAGTACTTC. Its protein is CASSFGVGETQYF.

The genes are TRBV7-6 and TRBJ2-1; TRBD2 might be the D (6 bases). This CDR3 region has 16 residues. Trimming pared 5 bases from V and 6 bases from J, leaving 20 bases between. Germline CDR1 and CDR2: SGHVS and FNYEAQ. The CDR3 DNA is TGTGCCAGCAGCGTCACCCCTAGCGTGTTAGGCAATGAGCAGTTCTTC. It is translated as CASSVTPSVLGNEQFF. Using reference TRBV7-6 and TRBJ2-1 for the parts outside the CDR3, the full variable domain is GAGVSQSPRYKVTKRGQDVALRCDPISGHVSLYWYRQALGQGPEFLTYFNYEAQQDKSGLPNDRFSAERPEGSISTLTIQRTEQRDSAMYRCASSVTPSVLGNEQFFGPGTRLTVL.

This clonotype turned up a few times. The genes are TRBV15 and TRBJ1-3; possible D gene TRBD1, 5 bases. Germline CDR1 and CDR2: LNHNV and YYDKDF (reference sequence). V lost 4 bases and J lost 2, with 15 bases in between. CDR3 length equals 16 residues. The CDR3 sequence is CATSTQAGGAGNTIYF. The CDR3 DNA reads TGTGCCACCAGCACCCAAGCTGGGGGGGCTGGAAACACCATATATTTT.

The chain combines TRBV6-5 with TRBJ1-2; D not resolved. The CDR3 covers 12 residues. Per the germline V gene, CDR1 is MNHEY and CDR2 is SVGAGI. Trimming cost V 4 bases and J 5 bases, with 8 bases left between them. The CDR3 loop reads CASSFPGYGYTF. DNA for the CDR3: TGTGCCAGCAGTTTCCCGGGGTATGGCTACACCTTC.

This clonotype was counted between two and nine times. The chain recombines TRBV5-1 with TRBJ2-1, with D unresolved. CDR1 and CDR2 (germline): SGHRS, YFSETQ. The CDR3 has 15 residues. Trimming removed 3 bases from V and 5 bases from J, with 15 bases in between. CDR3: CASSYVTGGHNEQFF. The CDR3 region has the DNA TGCGCCAGCAGCTATGTGACGGGTGGACACAATGAGCAGTTCTTC. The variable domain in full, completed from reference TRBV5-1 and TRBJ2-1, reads KAGVTQTPRYLIKTRGQQVTLSCSPISGHRSVSWYQQTPGQGLQFLFEYFSETQRNKGNFPGRFSGRQFSNSRSEMNVSTLELGDSALYLCASSYVTGGHNEQFFGPGTRLTVL.

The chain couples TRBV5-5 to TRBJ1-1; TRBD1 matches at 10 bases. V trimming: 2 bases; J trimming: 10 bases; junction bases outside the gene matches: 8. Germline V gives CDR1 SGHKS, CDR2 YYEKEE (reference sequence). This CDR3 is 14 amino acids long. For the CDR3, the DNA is TGTGCCAGCAGCTTCGACAGGGGGCTTGCTGGAGCTTTCTTT. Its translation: CASSFDRGLAGAFF.

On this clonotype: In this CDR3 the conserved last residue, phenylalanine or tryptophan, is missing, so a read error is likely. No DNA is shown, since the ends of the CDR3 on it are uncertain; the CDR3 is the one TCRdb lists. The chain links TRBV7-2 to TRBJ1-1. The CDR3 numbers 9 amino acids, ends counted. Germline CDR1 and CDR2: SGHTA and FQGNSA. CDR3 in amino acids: CASSIGGTS.

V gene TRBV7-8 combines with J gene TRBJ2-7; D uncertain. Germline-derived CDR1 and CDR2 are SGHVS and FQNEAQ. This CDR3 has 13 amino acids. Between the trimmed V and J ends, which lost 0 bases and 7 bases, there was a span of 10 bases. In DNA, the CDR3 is TGTGCCAGCAGCTTAGCACTTTACAATGAGCAGTACTTC. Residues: CASSLALYNEQYF.

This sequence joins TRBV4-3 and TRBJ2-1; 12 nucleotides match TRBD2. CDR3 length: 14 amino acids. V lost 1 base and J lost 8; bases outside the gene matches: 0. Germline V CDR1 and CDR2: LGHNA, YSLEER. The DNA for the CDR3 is TGCGCCAGCAGCCAAGGACTAGCGGGGGATGAGCAGTTCTTC. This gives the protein CASSQGLAGDEQFF.

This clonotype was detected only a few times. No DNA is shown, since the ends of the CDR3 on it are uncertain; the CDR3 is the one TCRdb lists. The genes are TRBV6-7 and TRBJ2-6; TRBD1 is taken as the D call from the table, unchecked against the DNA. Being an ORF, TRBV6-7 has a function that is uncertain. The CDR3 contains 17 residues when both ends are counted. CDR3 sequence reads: CASSYGTQGVRWLHLRF.

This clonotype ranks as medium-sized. CDR3 sequence (DNA): TGTGCCAGCAGCGCAAGTCGACAACTCCAAGAGACCCAGTACTTC. Protein: CASSASRQLQETQYF. The chain is built from TRBV7-2 and TRBJ2-5; D not resolved. The V and J ends lost 5 bases and 1 base respectively, with 14 bases between them. The CDR3 contains 15 residues. The germline V gene encodes CDR1 SGHTA and CDR2 FQGNSA.

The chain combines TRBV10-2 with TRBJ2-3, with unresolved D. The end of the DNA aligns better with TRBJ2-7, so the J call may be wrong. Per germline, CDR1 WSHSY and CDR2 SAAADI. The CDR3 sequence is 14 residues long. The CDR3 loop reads CASSPENRYNEQYF. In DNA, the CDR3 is TGCGCCAGCAGTCCGGAGAACCGCTACAATGAGCAGTACTTC.

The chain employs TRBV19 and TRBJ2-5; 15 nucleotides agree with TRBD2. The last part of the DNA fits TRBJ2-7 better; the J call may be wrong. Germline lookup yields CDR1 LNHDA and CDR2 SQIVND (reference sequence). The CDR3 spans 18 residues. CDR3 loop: CASSLGTSGRSNGYEQYF. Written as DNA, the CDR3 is TGTGCCAGTAGTCTCGGGACTAGCGGGAGGTCGAATGGTTACGAGCAGTACTTC.

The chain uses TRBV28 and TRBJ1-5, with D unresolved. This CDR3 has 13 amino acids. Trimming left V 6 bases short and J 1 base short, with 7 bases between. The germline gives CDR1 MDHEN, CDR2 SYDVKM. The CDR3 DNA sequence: TGTGCCAGCAGCTCGCGGAGCAATCAGCCCCAGCATTTT. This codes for CASSSRSNQPQHF.

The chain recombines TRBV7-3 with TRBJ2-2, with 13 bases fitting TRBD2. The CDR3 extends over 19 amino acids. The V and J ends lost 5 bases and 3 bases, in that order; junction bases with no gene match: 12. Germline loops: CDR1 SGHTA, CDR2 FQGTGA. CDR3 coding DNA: TGTGCCAGCAGCCTCCAGCCACTAGCGGGAGGGGGGGACACCGGGGAGCTGTTTTTT. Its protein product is CASSLQPLAGGGDTGELFF.

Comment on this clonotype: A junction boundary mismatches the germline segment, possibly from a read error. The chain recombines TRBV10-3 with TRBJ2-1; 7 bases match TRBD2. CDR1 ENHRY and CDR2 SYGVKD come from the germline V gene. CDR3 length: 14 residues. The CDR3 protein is CAISGQGGMETKYF. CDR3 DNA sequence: TGTGCCATCAGTGGTCAGGGAGGGATGGAGACCAAGTACTTC.

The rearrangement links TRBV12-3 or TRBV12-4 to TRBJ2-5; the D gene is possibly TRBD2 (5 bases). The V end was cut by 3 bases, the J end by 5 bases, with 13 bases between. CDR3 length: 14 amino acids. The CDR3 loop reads CASSLRGNGETQYF. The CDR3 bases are TGTGCCAGCAGTTTGCGAGGGAATGGGGAGACCCAGTACTTC.